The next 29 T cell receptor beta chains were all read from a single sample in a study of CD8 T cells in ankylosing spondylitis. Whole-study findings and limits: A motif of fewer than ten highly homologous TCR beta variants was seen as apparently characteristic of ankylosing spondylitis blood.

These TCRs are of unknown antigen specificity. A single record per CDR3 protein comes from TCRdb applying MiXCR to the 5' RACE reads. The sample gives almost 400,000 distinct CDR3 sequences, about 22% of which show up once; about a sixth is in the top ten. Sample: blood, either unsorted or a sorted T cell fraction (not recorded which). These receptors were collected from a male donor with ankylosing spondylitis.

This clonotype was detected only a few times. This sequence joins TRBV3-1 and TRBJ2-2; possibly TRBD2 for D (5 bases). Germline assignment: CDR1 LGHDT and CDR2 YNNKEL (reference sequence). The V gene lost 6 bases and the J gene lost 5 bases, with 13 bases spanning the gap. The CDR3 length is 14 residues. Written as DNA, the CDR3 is TGTGCCAGCAGGACGATGCCGGGGACCGGGGAGCTGTTTTTT. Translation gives CASRTMPGTGELFF.

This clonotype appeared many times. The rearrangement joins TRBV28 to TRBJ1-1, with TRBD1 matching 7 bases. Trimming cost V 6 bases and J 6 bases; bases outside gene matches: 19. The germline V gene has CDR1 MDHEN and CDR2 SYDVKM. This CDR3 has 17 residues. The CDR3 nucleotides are TGTGCCAGCAGGCCCCACAGGGGCGTAGGGGTTAACCCTGAAGCTTTCTTT. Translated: CASRPHRGVGVNPEAFF. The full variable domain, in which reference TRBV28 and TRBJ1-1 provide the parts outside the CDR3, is DVKVTQSSRYLVKRTGEKVFLECVQDMDHENMFWYRQDPGLGLRLIYFSYDVKMKEKGDIPEGYSVSREKKERFSLILESASTNQTSMYLCASRPHRGVGVNPEAFFGQGTRLTVV.

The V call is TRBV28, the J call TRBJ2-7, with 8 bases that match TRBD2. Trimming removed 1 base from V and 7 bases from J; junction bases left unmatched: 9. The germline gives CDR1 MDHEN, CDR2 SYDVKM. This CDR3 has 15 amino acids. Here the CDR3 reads CASSLSLSGSNEQYF. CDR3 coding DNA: TGTGCCAGCAGTTTATCCCTCAGCGGGAGTAATGAGCAGTACTTC.

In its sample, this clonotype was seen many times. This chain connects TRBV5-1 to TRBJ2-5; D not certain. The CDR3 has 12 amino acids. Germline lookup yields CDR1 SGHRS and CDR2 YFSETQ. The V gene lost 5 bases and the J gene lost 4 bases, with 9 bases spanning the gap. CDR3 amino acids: CASRVSGETQYF. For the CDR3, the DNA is TGCGCCAGCAGGGTTTCAGGAGAGACCCAGTACTTC.

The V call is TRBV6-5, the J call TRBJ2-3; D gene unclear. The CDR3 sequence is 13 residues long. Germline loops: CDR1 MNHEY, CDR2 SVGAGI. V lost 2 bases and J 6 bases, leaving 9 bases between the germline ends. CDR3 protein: CASSYGTVDTQYF. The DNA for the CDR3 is TGTGCCAGCAGTTACGGCACCGTCGATACGCAGTATTTT.

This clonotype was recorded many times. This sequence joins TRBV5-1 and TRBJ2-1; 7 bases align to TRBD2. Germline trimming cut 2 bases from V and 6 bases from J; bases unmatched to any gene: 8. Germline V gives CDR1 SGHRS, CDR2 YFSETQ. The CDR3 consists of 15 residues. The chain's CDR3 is CASSLAGTGSNEQFF. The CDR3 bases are TGCGCCAGCAGCTTAGCGGGAACGGGGTCCAATGAGCAGTTCTTC.

The DNA of the CDR3 is TGTGCCAGCAGCGGACCTTGGGGGGAGCTGTTTTTT. Translating it yields CASSGPWGELFF. The chain is built from TRBV7-9 and TRBJ2-2; D unresolved. The CDR3 runs to 12 residues. Trimming cost V 5 bases and J 8 bases, with 9 bases left between them. CDR1 and CDR2 from the germline V gene are SEHNR and FQNEAQ (reference sequence).

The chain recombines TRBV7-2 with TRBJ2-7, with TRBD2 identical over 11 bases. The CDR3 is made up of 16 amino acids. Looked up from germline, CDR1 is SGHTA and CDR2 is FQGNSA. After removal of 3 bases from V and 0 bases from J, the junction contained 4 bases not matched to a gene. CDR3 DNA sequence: TGTGCCAGCAGCTTTTTAGCGGGAGGGCCCTCCTACGAGCAGTACTTC. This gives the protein CASSFLAGGPSYEQYF.

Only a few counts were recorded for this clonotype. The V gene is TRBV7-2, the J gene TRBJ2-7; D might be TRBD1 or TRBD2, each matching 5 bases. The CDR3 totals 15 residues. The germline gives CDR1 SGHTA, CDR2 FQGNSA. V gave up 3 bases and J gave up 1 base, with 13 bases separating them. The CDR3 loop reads CASSFLWDPSYEQYF. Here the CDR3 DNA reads TGTGCCAGCAGCTTTTTGTGGGACCCTTCCTACGAGCAGTACTTC.

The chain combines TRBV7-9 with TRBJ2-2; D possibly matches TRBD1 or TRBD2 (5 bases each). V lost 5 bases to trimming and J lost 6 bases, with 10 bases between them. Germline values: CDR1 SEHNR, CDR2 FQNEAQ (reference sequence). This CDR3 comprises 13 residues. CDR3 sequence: CASSPRGAGELFF. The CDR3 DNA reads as TGTGCCAGCAGCCCACGAGGGGCCGGGGAGCTGTTTTTT.

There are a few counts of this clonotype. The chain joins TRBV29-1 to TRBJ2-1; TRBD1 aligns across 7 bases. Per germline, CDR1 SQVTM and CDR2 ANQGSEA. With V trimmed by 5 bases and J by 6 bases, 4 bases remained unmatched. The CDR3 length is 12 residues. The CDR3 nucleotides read TGCAGCGTTCGGCCAGGGGGCAATGAGCAGTTCTTC. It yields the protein CSVRPGGNEQFF.

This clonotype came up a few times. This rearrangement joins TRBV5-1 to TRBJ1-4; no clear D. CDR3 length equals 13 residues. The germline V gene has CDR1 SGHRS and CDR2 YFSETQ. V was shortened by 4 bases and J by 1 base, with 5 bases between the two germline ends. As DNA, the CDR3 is TGCGCCAGCAGCGCGGGAACTAATGAAAAACTGTTTTTT. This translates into CASSAGTNEKLFF.

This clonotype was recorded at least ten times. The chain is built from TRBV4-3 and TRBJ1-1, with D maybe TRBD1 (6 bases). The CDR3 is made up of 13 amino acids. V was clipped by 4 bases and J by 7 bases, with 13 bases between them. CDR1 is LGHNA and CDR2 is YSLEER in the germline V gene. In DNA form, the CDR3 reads TGCGCCAGCAGCCGTCGGACAGACCATGAAGCTTTCTTT. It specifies CASSRRTDHEAFF.

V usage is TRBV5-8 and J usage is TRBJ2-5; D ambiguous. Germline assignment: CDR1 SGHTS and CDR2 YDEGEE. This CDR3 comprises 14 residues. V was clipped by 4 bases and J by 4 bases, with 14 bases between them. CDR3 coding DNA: TGTGCCAGCAGCCGAAGTGGGGTCCCAGAGACCCAGTACTTC. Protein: CASSRSGVPETQYF.

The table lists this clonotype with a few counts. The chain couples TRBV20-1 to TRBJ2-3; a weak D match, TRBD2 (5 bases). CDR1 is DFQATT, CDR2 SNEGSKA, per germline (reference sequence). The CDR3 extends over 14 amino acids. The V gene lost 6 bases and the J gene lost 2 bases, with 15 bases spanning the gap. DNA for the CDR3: TGCAGTGCGGGAGAGCCGGGGAACACAGATACGCAGTATTTT. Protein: CSAGEPGNTDTQYF.

In DNA form, the CDR3 reads TGTGCCAGCAGTTCCCCTCTAGCGTACCAAGAGACCCAGTACTTC. Translated, it gives CASSSPLAYQETQYF. The chain uses TRBV28 and TRBJ2-5; TRBD2 might be the D (6 bases). Germline assignment: CDR1 MDHEN and CDR2 SYDVKM. V lost 4 bases and J lost 0, with 12 bases in between. The CDR3 length is 15 residues.

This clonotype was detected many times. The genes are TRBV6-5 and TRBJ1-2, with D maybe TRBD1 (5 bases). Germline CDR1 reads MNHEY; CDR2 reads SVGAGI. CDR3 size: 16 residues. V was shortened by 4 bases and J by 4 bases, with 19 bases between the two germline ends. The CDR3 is CASSSQGHELIYGYTF. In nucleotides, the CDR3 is TGTGCCAGCAGTTCCCAGGGCCACGAACTTATCTATGGCTACACCTTC.

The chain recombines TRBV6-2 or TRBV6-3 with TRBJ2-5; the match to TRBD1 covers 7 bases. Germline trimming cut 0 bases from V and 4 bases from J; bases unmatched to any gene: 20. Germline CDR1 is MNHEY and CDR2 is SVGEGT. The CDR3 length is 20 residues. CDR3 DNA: TGTGCCAGCAGTTACTCGATAAAGCTTTGGACAGGACAAGGTGGAGAGACCCAGTACTTC. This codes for CASSYSIKLWTGQGGETQYF.

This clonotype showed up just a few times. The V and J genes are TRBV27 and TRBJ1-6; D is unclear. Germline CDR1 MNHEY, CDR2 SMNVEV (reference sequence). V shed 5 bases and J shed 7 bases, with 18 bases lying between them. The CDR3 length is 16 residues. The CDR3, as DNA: TGTGCCAGCAGTCCGTCCAGGAGGGCTAACAATTCACCCCTCCACTTT. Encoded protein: CASSPSRRANNSPLHF.

CDR3 sequence (DNA): TGCGCCAGCAGTCGAGACCTGAGAAGGGAGGCGCAGTACTTC. This sequence encodes CASSRDLRREAQYF. The V gene is TRBV5-1, the J gene TRBJ2-7; tentatively, D is TRBD2 (6 bases). V was cut by 5 bases and J by 9 bases, with 21 bases left in between. The germline gives CDR1 SGHRS, CDR2 YFSETQ. This CDR3 spans 14 amino acids.

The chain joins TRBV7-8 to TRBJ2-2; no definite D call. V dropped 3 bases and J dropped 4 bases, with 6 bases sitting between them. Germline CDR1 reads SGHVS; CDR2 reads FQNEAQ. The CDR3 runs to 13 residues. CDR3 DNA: TGTGCCAGCAGCTTGCTTATCACCGGGGAGCTGTTTTTT. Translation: CASSLLITGELFF.

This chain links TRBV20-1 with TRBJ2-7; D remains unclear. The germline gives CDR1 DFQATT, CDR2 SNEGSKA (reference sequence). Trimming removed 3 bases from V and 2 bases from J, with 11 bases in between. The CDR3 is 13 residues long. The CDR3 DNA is TGCAGTGCTAGCAGTAGCCGTACCTACGAGCAGTACTTC. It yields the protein CSASSSRTYEQYF.

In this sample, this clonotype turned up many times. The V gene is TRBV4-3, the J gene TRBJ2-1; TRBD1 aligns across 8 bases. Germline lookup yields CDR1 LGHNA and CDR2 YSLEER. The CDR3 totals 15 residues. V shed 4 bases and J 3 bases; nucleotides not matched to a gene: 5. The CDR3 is CASSLNDRGYNEQFF. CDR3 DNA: TGCGCCAGCAGCCTAAATGACAGGGGCTACAATGAGCAGTTCTTC.

The chain's CDR3 is CSASLTPGYTF. The CDR3 nucleotides read TGCAGTGCCAGCCTCACCCCTGGCTACACCTTC. J is TRBJ1-2 and V is TRBV20-1; no firm D call. The CDR3 runs to 11 residues. Trimming took off 6 bases at V and 7 bases at J, with 12 bases between the two ends. CDR1 and CDR2 (germline): DFQATT, SNEGSKA (reference sequence).

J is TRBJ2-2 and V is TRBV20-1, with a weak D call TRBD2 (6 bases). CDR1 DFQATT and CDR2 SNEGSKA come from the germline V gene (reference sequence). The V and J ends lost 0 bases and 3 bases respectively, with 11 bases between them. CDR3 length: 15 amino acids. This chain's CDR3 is CSARDGGRHTGELFF. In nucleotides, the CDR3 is TGCAGTGCTAGAGATGGTGGGAGGCACACCGGGGAGCTGTTTTTT.

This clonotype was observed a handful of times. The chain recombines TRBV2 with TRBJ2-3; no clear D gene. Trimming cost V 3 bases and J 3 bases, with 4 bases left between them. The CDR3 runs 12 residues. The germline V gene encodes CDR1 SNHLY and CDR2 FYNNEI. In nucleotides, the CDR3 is TGTGCCAGCAGTGACTGGACAGATACGCAGTATTTT. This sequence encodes CASSDWTDTQYF.

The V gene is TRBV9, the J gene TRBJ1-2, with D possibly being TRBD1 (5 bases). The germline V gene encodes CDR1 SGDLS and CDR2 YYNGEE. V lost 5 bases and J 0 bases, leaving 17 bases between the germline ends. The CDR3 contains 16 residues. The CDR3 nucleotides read TGTGCCAGCAGATCGACAGACCTTGGGGCTAACTATGGCTACACCTTC. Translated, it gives CASRSTDLGANYGYTF.

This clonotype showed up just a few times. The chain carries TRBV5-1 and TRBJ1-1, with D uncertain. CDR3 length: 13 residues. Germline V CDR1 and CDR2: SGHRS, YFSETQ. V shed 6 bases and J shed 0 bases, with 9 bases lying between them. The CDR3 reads CASMVVLNTEAFF. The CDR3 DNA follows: TGCGCCAGCATGGTGGTCCTGAACACTGAAGCTTTCTTT.

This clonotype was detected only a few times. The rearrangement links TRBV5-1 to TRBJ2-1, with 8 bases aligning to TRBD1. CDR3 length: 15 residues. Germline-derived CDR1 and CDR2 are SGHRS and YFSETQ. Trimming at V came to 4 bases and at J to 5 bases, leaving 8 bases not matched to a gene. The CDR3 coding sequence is TGCGCCAGCAGCCTCCAGACAGGGGCGAACAATGAGCAGTTCTTC. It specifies CASSLQTGANNEQFF. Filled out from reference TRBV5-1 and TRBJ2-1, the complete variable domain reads KAGVTQTPRYLIKTRGQQVTLSCSPISGHRSVSWYQQTPGQGLQFLFEYFSETQRNKGNFPGRFSGRQFSNSRSEMNVSTLELGDSALYLCASSLQTGANNEQFFGPGTRLTVL.